These 13 T cell receptor beta chains were all obtained from the same sample, sequenced in a study of CD8+CD57+ T cells in acquired aplastic anemia (dated by TCRdb to between 2017 and 2018). Expansion of CD8+CD57+ cells had been shown by flow cytometry in the patients chosen for sequencing. The reads were generated on an Illumina HiSeq 2000. Genomic DNA served as template for TCR beta VDJ combination and CDR3 sequence profiling. Using fastp at Q25 and MiXCR, TCRdb reprocessed the public reads and kept productive beta chains. Identical CDR3 proteins give one entry, which carries the most common genes and DNA. The table for this sample lists over 250,000 distinct CDR3 sequences; roughly 61% of them were counted only once. Around 1.3% of the sample rests with the top ten. Sample: sorted CD4+, CD8+, or CD8+CD57+ T cells (not recorded which) from PBMCs. These receptors were obtained from a human donor with aplastic anemia.

The chain uses TRBV10-1 and TRBJ1-1; D might be TRBD1 (6 bases). The CDR3 consists of 16 residues. V gave up 0 bases and J gave up 6 bases, with 17 bases separating them. CDR1 is WNHNN and CDR2 is SYGVQD in the germline V gene (reference sequence). CDR3 sequence (DNA): TGCGCCAGCAGTGAGTCGATGGGGGGCAGGCAAGCTGAAGCTTTCTTT. It encodes CASSESMGGRQAEAFF.

This chain joins TRBV7-9 and TRBJ1-1; perhaps TRBD1 as D (6 bases). CDR3 length: 14 amino acids. Germline V lookup: CDR1 SEHNR, CDR2 FQNEAQ (reference sequence). The V and J ends lost 7 bases and 4 bases respectively, with 16 bases between them. CDR3 amino acids: CASIALTGATEAFF. CDR3 coding DNA: TGTGCCAGCATTGCGCTTACGGGGGCCACTGAAGCTTTCTTT.

V is TRBV29-1 and J is TRBJ1-1, with 10 bases fitting TRBD1. Trimming cost V 5 bases and J 3 bases; bases outside gene matches: 9. In germline, CDR1 is SQVTM, CDR2 ANQGSEA. This CDR3 has 15 amino acids. In nucleotides, the CDR3 is TGCAGCGTTTTCGGACAGGGGGAAGTGTACACTGAAGCTTTCTTT. It is translated as CSVFGQGEVYTEAFF.

This clonotype appeared many times. The genes are TRBV10-2 and TRBJ1-1, with D hard to call. V lost 7 bases and J lost 0, with 9 bases in between. The CDR3 has 13 amino acids. Germline CDR1 reads WSHSY; CDR2 reads SAAADI. The CDR3: CASTGGLNTEAFF. The CDR3 coding sequence is TGCGCCAGCACGGGAGGTTTGAACACTGAAGCTTTCTTT.

Ten or more counts support this clonotype. The chain combines TRBV2 with TRBJ2-1; 9 nucleotides agree with TRBD1. The CDR3 runs to 15 residues. Germline loops: CDR1 SNHLY, CDR2 FYNNEI. V shed 6 bases and J 0 bases; nucleotides not matched to a gene: 3. The CDR3 region is CASRGTGSSYNEQFF. The DNA for the CDR3 is TGTGCCAGCAGGGGGACAGGGAGCTCCTACAATGAGCAGTTCTTC.

Details on this clonotype: At one of its ends the junction is not consistent with the germline gene, which may arise from a read error. The V and J genes are TRBV7-3 and TRBJ2-3; possible D gene TRBD1, 6 bases. The germline CDR1 and CDR2 sequences are SGHTA and FQGTGA. The CDR3 is 15 amino acids. CDR3 coding DNA: TGCGCCAGCAGCTTATCAGGGGAAAACACAGATACGCAGTATTTT. Protein: CASSLSGENTDTQYF.

The chain employs TRBV2 and TRBJ1-2, with D unresolved. The V end lost 3 bases, the J end lost 0 bases, and 5 bases lay between the germline ends. The CDR3 is 13 amino acids. CDR1 is SNHLY, CDR2 FYNNEI, per germline. CDR3 sequence reads: CASSDSANYGYTF. In DNA, the CDR3 is TGTGCCAGCAGTGACTCCGCTAACTATGGCTACACCTTC.

The chain links TRBV24-1 to TRBJ1-1, with TRBD1 matching over 8 bases. The CDR3 runs to 14 residues. V was pared by 3 bases and J by 10 bases, with 9 bases of the junction left unmatched. Germline V gives CDR1 KGHDR, CDR2 SFDVKD. CDR3 nucleotides: TGTGCCACCAGTGATCGGACAGGGTTTACGGGAGCTTTCTTT. It is translated as CATSDRTGFTGAFF.

This sequence joins TRBV6-1 and TRBJ1-2, with 9 bases that match TRBD1. CDR3 length: 13 amino acids. The germline CDR1 and CDR2 sequences are MNHNS and SASEGT. V was pared by 5 bases and J by 6 bases, with 4 bases of the junction left unmatched. CDR3 sequence: CASSTQGADGYTF. CDR3 DNA: TGTGCCAGCAGTACACAGGGGGCTGATGGCTACACCTTC.

This chain links TRBV20-1 with TRBJ2-5, with 9 bases identical to TRBD1. This CDR3 spans 15 amino acids. V lost 3 bases and J lost 1; bases outside the gene matches: 6. CDR1 is DFQATT and CDR2 is SNEGSKA in the germline V gene (reference sequence). The CDR3 is CSARPGTGIQETQYF. CDR3 sequence (DNA): TGCAGTGCTAGGCCCGGGACAGGGATCCAAGAGACCCAGTACTTC.

Ten or more counts support this clonotype. This chain uses TRBV24-1 with TRBJ2-1; the match to TRBD1 covers 11 bases. The CDR3 runs to 14 residues. Germline V CDR1 and CDR2: KGHDR, SFDVKD. The junction had 2 bases not matched to a gene; V was cut back by 2 bases and J by 9 bases. The CDR3 sequence is CATSDWTGGGEQFF. For the CDR3, the DNA is TGTGCCACCAGTGATTGGACAGGGGGCGGTGAGCAGTTCTTC.

This CDR3 reads CASSVVGRSTDTQYF. In nucleotides, the CDR3 is TGTGCCAGCAGCGTAGTTGGACGGAGCACAGATACGCAGTATTTT. The chain employs TRBV9 and TRBJ2-3; D is unresolved. The CDR3 consists of 15 residues. V was cut by 0 bases and J by 0 bases, with 8 bases left in between. Per the germline V gene, CDR1 is SGDLS and CDR2 is YYNGEE. Combining the CDR3 with reference TRBV9 and TRBJ2-3 gives the whole variable domain DSGVTQTPKHLITATGQRVTLRCSPRSGDLSVYWYQQSLDQGLQFLIQYYNGEERAKGNILERFSAQQFPDLHSELNLSSLELGDSALYFCASSVVGRSTDTQYFGPGTRLTVL.

The gene calls are TRBV6-5 and TRBJ2-1; D is ambiguous. The CDR3 is made up of 14 amino acids. Germline lookup yields CDR1 MNHEY and CDR2 SVGAGI. Trimming shortened V by 6 bases and J by 2 bases, and 11 bases separated the two germline ends. The DNA for the CDR3 is TGTGCCAGCAGAGGACGGAACACCTACAATGAGCAGTTCTTC. This encodes CASRGRNTYNEQFF.